This note documents a single TCR beta chain sequence. No antigen is known for it. This sample was included in a study of shared clonotypes between healthy human individuals. Study-level information: Three men and a couple of women, aged 18 to 49, were donors. Broader study findings: Few donors limited the genetic and exposure-history diversity represented. The sampled material consisted only of blood, and tissue repertoires are likely to differ.

CDR3 length equals 12 residues. Per germline, CDR1 SGHTA and CDR2 FQGNSA. Trimming cost V 6 bases and J 8 bases, with 11 bases left between them. The assay was run at deep level. Method: immunoSEQ multiplex PCR; TCRdb's copy keeps in-frame clones and lacks some. Among under 2.5 million clones listed, 85% to 95% were seen once. This receptor was identified in a young man in good health. Some clones in this sample may be carry-over from other donors' samples. The specimen sequenced was naive CD4+ T cells from PBMCs. Subset of the sample: CD45RA+ positively selected. This chain links TRBV7-2 with TRBJ2-1, with D maybe TRBD1 (5 bases). CDR3 residues: CASRGLVHEQFF. The CDR3 bases are TGTGCCAGCAGGGGGCTAGTTCATGAGCAGTTCTTC.